This T cell receptor (beta chain) was recorded in a study of cytomegalovirus exposure and HLA in healthy donors. Study-level information: Ancestry clustering placed 81% of approximately 420 genotyped donors in the Caucasian-associated cluster. Study-wide points: The productive fraction for most TCR beta V segments was about 87% or about 30% in an earlier analysis. TCR beta sequences reportedly predicted most subjects' HLA-A and HLA-B alleles accurately.

On this clone itself: Its antigen is currently unknown.

Nominally healthy donors provided the samples, though records likely missed some immune exposures. The CDR3 runs 15 residues. Germline CDR1 MDHEN, CDR2 SYDVKM. V was pared by 5 bases and J by 6 bases, with 7 bases of the junction left unmatched. It was with 60 Vbeta and 13 Jbeta primers that the PCR ran. The assay was immunoSEQ multiplex PCR, and TCRdb's table has in-frame clones only and misses some. The sample lists about 130,000 clones, 70% to 80% seen once, with around 4% in the top ten. The chain has TRBV28 and TRBJ2-2, with 9 bases fitting TRBD1. Sequencing was performed on PBMCs. The clonotype comes from a man in his forties in good health and CMV-seropositive. The CDR3 DNA is TGTGCCAGCAGTGAACAGGGGGCGAAGGCCGGGGAGCTGTTTTTT. Translated: CASSEQGAKAGELFF.